This TCR beta chain originates from a study of cytomegalovirus exposure and HLA in healthy donors. Use of 60 Vbeta and 13 Jbeta primers characterized the PCR. Data came from immunoSEQ multiplex PCR; TCRdb stores just in-frame clones and leaves some out. Altogether approximately 110,000 clones are present, 78% being singletons, with the ten largest covering roughly 1.2%. From germline, CDR1 is LNHDA and CDR2 SQIVND (reference sequence). CDR3 size: 15 residues. Trimming cost V 5 bases and J 2 bases; bases outside gene matches: 8. The material sequenced was PBMCs. The chain couples TRBV19 to TRBJ2-5; TRBD1 agrees at 7 bases. The origin of this receptor is a man aged 25 to 40 in good health and CMV-seronegative. The CDR3 loop reads CASSLQGLGQETQYF. CDR3 nucleotides: TGTGCCAGTAGTTTACAGGGGTTGGGACAAGAGACCCAGTACTTC.